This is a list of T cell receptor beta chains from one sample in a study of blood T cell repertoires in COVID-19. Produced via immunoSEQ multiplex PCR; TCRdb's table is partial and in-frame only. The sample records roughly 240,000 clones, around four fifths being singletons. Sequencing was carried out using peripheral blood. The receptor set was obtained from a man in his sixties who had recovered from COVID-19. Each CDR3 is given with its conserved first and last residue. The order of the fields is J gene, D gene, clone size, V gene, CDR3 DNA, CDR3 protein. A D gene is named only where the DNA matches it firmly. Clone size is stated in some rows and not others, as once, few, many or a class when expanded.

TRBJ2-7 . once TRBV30 TGTGCCTGGAGGAAGGGGGTTCTGGGCGAGCAGTACTTC CAWRKGVLGEQYF
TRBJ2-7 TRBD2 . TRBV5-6 TGTGCCAGCAGCTTGTTTAGCGGGAGCTCCTACGAGCAGTACTTC CASSLFSGSSYEQYF
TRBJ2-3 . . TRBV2 TGTGCCAGCAGTGAACTTTCCACGGTTGGTGATACGCAGTATTTT CASSELSTVGDTQYF
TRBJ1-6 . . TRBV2 TGTGCCAGCACTAAAGGACAGTTAGATTCACCCCTCCACTTT CASTKGQLDSPLHF
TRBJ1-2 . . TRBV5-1 TGCGCCAGCAGCTTGGTACCAACGGCTAACTATGGCTACACCTTC CASSLVPTANYGYTF
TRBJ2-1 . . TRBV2 TGTGCCAGCAGTGACAACAGAGAAAATGAGCAGTTCTTC CASSDNRENEQFF
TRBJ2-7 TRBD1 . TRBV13 TGTGCCAGCAGCGAAGGGACAGCCTACGAGCAGTACTTC CASSEGTAYEQYF
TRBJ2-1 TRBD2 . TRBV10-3 TGTGCCATCAATAAAAAGCGGGAGGGCAGGAATGAGCAGTTCTTC CAINKKREGRNEQFF
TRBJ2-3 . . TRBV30 TGTGCCTGGAGTGACGACCTAGCGGATACGCAGTATTTT CAWSDDLADTQYF
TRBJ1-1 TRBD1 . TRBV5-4 TGTGCCAGCAGCCTGACAGGGAGGACTGAAGCTTTCTTT CASSLTGRTEAFF
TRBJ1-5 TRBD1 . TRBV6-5 TGTGCCAGTGGACAGGGGGCTTGGAATCAGCCCCAGCATTTT CASGQGAWNQPQHF
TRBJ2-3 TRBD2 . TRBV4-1 TGCGCCAGCAGCCTGACTAGCGGGGGGGGAGATACGCAGTATTTT CASSLTSGGGDTQYF
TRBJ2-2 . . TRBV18 TGTGCCAGCTCAACCGGGACCGGGGAGCTGTTTTTT CASSTGTGELFF
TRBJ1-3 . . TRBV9 TGTGCCAGCAGCGTAGGGGGAGGCTCTGGAAACACCATATATTTT CASSVGGGSGNTIYF
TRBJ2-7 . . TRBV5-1 TGCGCCAGCAGCTTGGAGGCAGGCTTCTCCTACGAGCAGTACTTC CASSLEAGFSYEQYF
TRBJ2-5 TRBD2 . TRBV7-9 TGTGCCAGCAGCTTAGATCAGCGGGGGGCCGGGGAGACCCAGTACTTC CASSLDQRGAGETQYF
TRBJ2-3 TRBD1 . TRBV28 TGTGCCAGCAGACGACAGGGGTTGTTGAAGGTGAGCACAGATACGCAGTATTTT CASRRQGLLKVSTDTQYF
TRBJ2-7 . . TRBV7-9 TGTGCCAGCAGCCAAGGCGGTCAGGGGACCTACGAGCAGTACTTC CASSQGGQGTYEQYF
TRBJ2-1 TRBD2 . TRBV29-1 TGCAGCGTTCAATTGACTAGCTGGGGGAATGAGCAGTTCTTC CSVQLTSWGNEQFF
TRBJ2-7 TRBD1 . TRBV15 TGTGCCACAGGGATGACAGGGGTTCCGTACGAGCAGTACTTC CATGMTGVPYEQYF
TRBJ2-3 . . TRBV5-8 TGTGCCAGCAGCTTGGTTCCGGTGCGGCGGGACGATACGCAGTATTTT CASSLVPVRRDDTQYF
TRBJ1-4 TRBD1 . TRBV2 TGTGCCAGCAGAGCCGGACAGGGCCTAGAAAAACTGTTTTTT CASRAGQGLEKLFF
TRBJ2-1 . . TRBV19 TGTGCCAGTCGCCCGGGGAGGTTAATCTACAATGAGCAGTTCTTC CASRPGRLIYNEQFF
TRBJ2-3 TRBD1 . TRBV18 TGTGCCAGCTCACCACCTGGGACAGCAGATACGCAGTATTTT CASSPPGTADTQYF
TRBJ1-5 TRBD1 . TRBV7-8 TGTGCCAGCAGCTCAGGACAGGGGGCGAGCCAGCCCCAGCATTTT CASSSGQGASQPQHF
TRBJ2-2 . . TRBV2 TGTGCCAGCAGCCTTGATCAAACAGGGCCCGGGGAGCTGTTTTTT CASSLDQTGPGELFF
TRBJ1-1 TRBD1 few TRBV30 TGTGCCTGGAACAGGGGGAACACTGAAGCTTTCTTT CAWNRGNTEAFF
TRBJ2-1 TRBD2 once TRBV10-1 TGCGCCAGCAGTGAGTTCTTCCCGGGACTAGCGGGAGGATCGGAGAATGAGCAGTTCTTC CASSEFFPGLAGGSENEQFF
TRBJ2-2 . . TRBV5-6 TGTGCCAGCAGCTCAGTCGACAGGAGATACACCGGGGAGCTGTTTTTT CASSSVDRRYTGELFF
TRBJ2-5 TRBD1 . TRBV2 TGTGCCAGCAGCCGGACAGGGGGCGTCGAGACCCAGTACTTC CASSRTGGVETQYF
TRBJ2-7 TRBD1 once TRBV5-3 TGTGCCAGAAGCCCAAGAGGGACAGGAGACTCCTACGAGCAGTACTTC CARSPRGTGDSYEQYF
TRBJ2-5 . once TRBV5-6 TGTGCCAGCAGCCCCTCGACAGGCTCGGGGACCCAGTACTTC CASSPSTGSGTQYF
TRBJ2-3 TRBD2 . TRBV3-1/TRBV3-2 TGTGCCAGCAGCCAGGGACTAGCGGGAGGTGATACGCAGTATTTT CASSQGLAGGDTQYF
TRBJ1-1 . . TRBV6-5 TGTGCCAGCAGTTACTACCGGGGATCAGAAGCTTTCTTT CASSYYRGSEAFF
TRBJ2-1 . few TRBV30 TGTGCCTGGACGGTTCCGTCCCTGATCTCCTACAATGAGCAGTTCTTC CAWTVPSLISYNEQFF
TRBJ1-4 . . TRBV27 TGTGCCAGCAGTCAACAGGGATTCAATGAAAAACTGTTTTTT CASSQQGFNEKLFF
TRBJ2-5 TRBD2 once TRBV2 TGTGCCAGCAGTATCGGCGGGGGGGCCGTAGAGACCCAGTACTTC CASSIGGGAVETQYF